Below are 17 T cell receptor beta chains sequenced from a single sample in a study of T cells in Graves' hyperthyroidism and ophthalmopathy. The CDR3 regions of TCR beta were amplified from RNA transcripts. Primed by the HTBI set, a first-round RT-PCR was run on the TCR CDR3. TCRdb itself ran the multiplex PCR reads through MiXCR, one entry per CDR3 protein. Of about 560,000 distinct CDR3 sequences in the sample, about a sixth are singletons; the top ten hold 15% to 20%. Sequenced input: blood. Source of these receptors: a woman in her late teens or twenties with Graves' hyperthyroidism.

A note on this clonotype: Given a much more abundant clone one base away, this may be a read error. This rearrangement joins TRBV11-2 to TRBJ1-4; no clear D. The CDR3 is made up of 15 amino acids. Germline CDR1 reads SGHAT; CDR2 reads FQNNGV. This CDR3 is CASSLSTVRNEKLLF. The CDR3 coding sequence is TGTGCCAGCAGCTTGTCGACGGTTCGTAATGAAAAACTGCTTTTT.

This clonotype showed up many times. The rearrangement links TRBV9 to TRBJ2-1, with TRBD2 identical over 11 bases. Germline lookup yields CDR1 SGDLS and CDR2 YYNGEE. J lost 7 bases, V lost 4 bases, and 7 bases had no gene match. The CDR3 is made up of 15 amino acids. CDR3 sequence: CASSLLAGVPNEQFF. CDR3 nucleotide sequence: TGTGCCAGCAGCTTACTAGCGGGGGTCCCTAATGAGCAGTTCTTC.

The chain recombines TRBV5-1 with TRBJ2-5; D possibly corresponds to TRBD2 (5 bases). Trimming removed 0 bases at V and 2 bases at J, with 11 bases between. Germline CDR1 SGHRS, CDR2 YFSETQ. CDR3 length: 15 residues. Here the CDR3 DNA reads TGCGCCAGCAGCTTGGCCCCGGGGAAACAAGAGACCCAGTACTTC. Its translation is CASSLAPGKQETQYF.

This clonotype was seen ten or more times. The CDR3 here is CASKTPGGIRYEQYF. The DNA for the CDR3 is TGTGCCAGCAAAACCCCGGGGGGGATAAGGTACGAGCAGTACTTC. This chain connects TRBV28 to TRBJ2-7, with 8 bases aligning to TRBD2. From germline, CDR1 is MDHEN and CDR2 SYDVKM. CDR3 length: 15 residues. V dropped 7 bases and J dropped 4; count of bases not matched to a gene: 12.

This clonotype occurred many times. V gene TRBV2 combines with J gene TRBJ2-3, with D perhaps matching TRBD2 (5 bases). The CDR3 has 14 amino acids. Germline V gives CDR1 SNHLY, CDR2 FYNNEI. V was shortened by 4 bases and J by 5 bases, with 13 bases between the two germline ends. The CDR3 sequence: CASSAGFSGDTQYF. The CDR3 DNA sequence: TGTGCCAGCAGTGCGGGATTTTCGGGAGATACGCAGTATTTT.

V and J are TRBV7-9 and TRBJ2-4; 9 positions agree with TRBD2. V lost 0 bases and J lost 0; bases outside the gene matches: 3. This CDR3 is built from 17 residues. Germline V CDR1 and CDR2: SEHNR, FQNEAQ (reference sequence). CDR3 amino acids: CASSLASSGGAKNIQYF. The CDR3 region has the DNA TGTGCCAGCAGCTTAGCGAGTAGCGGGGGAGCCAAAAACATTCAGTACTTC.

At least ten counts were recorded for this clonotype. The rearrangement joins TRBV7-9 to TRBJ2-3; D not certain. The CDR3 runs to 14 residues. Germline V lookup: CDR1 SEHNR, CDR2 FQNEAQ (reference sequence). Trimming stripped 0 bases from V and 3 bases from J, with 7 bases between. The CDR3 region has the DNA TGTGCCAGCAGCTTAGCGCACATAACAGATACGCAGTATTTT. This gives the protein CASSLAHITDTQYF.

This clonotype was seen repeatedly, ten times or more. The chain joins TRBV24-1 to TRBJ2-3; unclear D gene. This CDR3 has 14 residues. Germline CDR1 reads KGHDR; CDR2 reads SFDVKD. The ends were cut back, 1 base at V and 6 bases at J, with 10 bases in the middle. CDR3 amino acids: CATSDFSRADTQYF. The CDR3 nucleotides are TGTGCCACCAGTGATTTCTCAAGGGCCGATACGCAGTATTTT.

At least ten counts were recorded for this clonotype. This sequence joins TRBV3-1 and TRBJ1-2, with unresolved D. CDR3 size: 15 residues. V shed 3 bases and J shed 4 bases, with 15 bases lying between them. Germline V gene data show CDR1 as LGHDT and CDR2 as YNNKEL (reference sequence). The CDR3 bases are TGTGCCAGCAGCCAGCAACCCCTGCCGGGCTATGGCTACACCTTC. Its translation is CASSQQPLPGYGYTF.

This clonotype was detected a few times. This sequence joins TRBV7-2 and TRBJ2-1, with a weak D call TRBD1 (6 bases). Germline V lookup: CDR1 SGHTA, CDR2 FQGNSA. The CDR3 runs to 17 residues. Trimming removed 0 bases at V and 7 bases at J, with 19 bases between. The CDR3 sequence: CASSLASAGANLNEQFF. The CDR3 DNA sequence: TGTGCCAGCAGCTTAGCGAGTGCAGGGGCCAACTTAAATGAGCAGTTCTTC. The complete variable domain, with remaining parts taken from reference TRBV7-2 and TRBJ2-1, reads GAGVSQSPSNKVTEKGKDVELRCDPISGHTALYWYRQSLGQGLEFLIYFQGNSAPDKSGLPSDRFSAERTGGSVSTLTIQRTQQEDSAVYLCASSLASAGANLNEQFFGPGTRLTVL.

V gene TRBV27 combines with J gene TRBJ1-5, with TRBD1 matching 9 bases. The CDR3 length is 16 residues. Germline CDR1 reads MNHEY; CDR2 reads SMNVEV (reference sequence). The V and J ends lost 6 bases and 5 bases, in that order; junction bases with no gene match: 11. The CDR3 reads CASSHLLGTGYQPQHF. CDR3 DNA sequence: TGTGCCAGCAGCCATCTCCTAGGGACAGGGTATCAGCCCCAGCATTTT.

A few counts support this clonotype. The CDR3 loop reads CASSPLYASGTVQETQYF. The CDR3 DNA reads TGTGCCAGCTCACCACTGTACGCTTCCGGGACAGTCCAAGAGACCCAGTACTTC. The chain is built from TRBV18 and TRBJ2-5; the match to TRBD1 covers 7 bases. The CDR3 length is 18 residues. With V trimmed by 1 base and J by 1 base, 12 bases remained unmatched. Germline V lookup: CDR1 KGHSH, CDR2 LQKENI.

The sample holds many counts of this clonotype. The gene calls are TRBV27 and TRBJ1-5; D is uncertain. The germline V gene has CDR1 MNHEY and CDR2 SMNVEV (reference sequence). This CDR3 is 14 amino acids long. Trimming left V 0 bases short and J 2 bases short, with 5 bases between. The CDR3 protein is CASSLSWGNQPQHF. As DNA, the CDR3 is TGTGCCAGCAGTTTATCTTGGGGCAATCAGCCCCAGCATTTT.

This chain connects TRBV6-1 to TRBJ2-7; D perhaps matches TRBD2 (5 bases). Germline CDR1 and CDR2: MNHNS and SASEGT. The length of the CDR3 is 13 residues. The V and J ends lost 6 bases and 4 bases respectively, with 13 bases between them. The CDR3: CASRLGVIYEQYF. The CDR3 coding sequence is TGTGCCAGCAGGCTCGGGGTTATTTACGAGCAGTACTTC.

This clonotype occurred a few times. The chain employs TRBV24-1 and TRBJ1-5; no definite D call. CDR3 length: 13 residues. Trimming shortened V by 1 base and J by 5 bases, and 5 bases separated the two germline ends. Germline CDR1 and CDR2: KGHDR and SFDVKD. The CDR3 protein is CATSDLPHQPQHF. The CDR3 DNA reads TGTGCCACCAGTGATTTACCCCATCAGCCCCAGCATTTT.

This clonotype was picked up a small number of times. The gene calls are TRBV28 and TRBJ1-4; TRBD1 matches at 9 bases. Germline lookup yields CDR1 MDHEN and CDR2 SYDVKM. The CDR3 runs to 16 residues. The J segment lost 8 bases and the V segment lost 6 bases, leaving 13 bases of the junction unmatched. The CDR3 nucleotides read TGTGCCAGCAGCTCATCCCGGACAGGGGTTTGGGAAAAACTGTTTTTT. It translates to CASSSSRTGVWEKLFF.

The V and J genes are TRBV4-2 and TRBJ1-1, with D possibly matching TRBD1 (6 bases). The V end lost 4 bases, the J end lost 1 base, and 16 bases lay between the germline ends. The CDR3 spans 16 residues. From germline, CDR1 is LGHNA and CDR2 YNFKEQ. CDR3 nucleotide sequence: TGTGCCAGCAGCCGGTCATGGGGGGGGGCGAACACTGAAGCTTTCTTT. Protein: CASSRSWGGANTEAFF.